The 23 T cell receptor beta chains given below trace back to one sample, sequenced in a study of shared clonotypes between healthy human individuals. Terminally differentiated effector memory CD45RA+ cells were excluded by CCR7 positive selection of CD45RO-negative cells. Using immunoSEQ multiplex PCR, the repertoire was profiled, and TCRdb retains in-frame clones only, with some absent. The sample holds some 1,900,000 clones, about 94% seen once. Sequenced sample: naive CD8+ T cells sorted from blood. All receptors come from a man younger than 30 in good health.

V usage is TRBV25-1 and J usage is TRBJ1-1; possible D gene TRBD1, 5 bases. Germline values: CDR1 MGHDK, CDR2 SYGVNS. This CDR3 spans 12 amino acids. With 11 bases removed from V and 5 bases from J, the gap between germline ends came to 15 bases. The CDR3 is CAQSGTPTEAFF. The CDR3 coding sequence is TGTGCCCAATCTGGGACCCCTACTGAAGCTTTCTTT.

The V and J genes are TRBV4-1 and TRBJ2-4, with unresolved D. V was trimmed by 1 base and J by 0 bases, leaving 7 bases between them. CDR1 and CDR2 from the germline V gene are MGHRA and YSYEKL. The CDR3 is made up of 15 amino acids. The CDR3 loop reads CASSQAPVAKNIQYF. The DNA for the CDR3 is TGCGCCAGCAGCCAAGCTCCGGTAGCCAAAAACATTCAGTACTTC.

This chain joins TRBV6-6 and TRBJ2-7; 7 positions agree with TRBD1. Germline lookup yields CDR1 MNHNY and CDR2 SVGAGI (reference sequence). There are 13 residues in the CDR3. The V gene end was trimmed by 2 bases and the J gene end by 5 bases; junction bases not matched to a gene: 3. Written as DNA, the CDR3 is TGTGCCAGCAGTTACGGACAGGCCGACGAGCAGTACTTC. Translating it yields CASSYGQADEQYF.

V usage is TRBV6-6 and J usage is TRBJ1-1; D is unresolved. Trimming cost V 5 bases and J 7 bases, with 14 bases left between them. Germline CDR1 and CDR2: MNHNY and SVGAGI (reference sequence). The CDR3 consists of 13 residues. The CDR3 is CASSPTRAIEAFF. CDR3 nucleotide sequence: TGTGCCAGCAGTCCGACTCGGGCAATTGAAGCTTTCTTT.

This clone has just a few counts. This CDR3 is also generated by other DNA sequences in the sample. V gene TRBV6-5 combines with J gene TRBJ2-2; no clear D gene. V was pared by 2 bases and J by 0 bases, with 4 bases between. The V gene's germline CDR1 is MNHEY and CDR2 SVGAGI. The CDR3 runs to 14 residues. CDR3 DNA: TGTGCCAGCAGTTACGGTGCGAACACCGGGGAGCTGTTTTTT. Translated, it gives CASSYGANTGELFF.

This clone occurred a few times. Other DNA variants within this sample encode the same CDR3. This chain connects TRBV2 to TRBJ1-1; D might be TRBD1 (5 bases). CDR3 length: 12 amino acids. The ends were cut back, 4 bases at V and 3 bases at J, with 6 bases in the middle. Looked up from germline, CDR1 is SNHLY and CDR2 is FYNNEI. DNA of the CDR3: TGTGCCAGCAGTGGGGGGTACACTGAAGCTTTCTTT. It codes for CASSGGYTEAFF. Looking up the rest from reference TRBV2 and TRBJ1-1 gives the full variable domain: EPEVTQTPSHQVTQMGQEVILRCVPISNHLYFYWYRQILGQKVEFLVSFYNNEISEKSEIFDDQFSVERPDGSNFTLKIRSTKLEDSAMYFCASSGGYTEAFFGQGTRLTVV.

The chain carries TRBV4-1 and TRBJ1-1; 7 nucleotides align to TRBD1. V was clipped by 3 bases and J by 2 bases; unmatched bases: 12. The CDR3 contains 17 residues. Germline assignment: CDR1 MGHRA and CDR2 YSYEKL. This chain's CDR3 is CASSHPSRTGVNTEAFF. The CDR3 region has the DNA TGCGCCAGCAGCCACCCCTCTCGCACAGGGGTAAACACTGAAGCTTTCTTT.

The genes are TRBV25-1 and TRBJ1-6, with D unclear. The CDR3 has 15 amino acids. Germline V lookup: CDR1 MGHDK, CDR2 SYGVNS. The V end lost 7 bases, the J end lost 7 bases, and 17 bases lay between the germline ends. CDR3 coding DNA: TGTGCCAGCACCCCACCGAGGCAGTCCAATTCACCCCTCCACTTT. Its translation is CASTPPRQSNSPLHF.

The chain is built from TRBV30 and TRBJ2-3; TRBD1 agrees at 11 bases. The V gene end was trimmed by 5 bases and the J gene end by 7 bases; junction bases not matched to a gene: 8. From germline, CDR1 is GTSNPN and CDR2 SVGIG (reference sequence). The CDR3 is 14 residues long. The DNA of the CDR3 is TGTGCCTGGGTTTGGACAGGGGGCGCGAATACGCAGTATTTT. Translated, it gives CAWVWTGGANTQYF.

This chain uses TRBV15 with TRBJ2-1; D is unresolved. The ends were cut back, 0 bases at V and 7 bases at J, with 7 bases in the middle. CDR3 size: 13 residues. Germline V gene data show CDR1 as LNHNV and CDR2 as YYDKDF (reference sequence). The CDR3 loop reads CATSRDLRNEQFF. The DNA for the CDR3 is TGTGCCACCAGCAGAGATCTTAGGAATGAGCAGTTCTTC.

The V and J genes are TRBV27 and TRBJ2-7; tentative D call: TRBD1 (6 bases). Germline V gene data show CDR1 as MNHEY and CDR2 as SMNVEV (reference sequence). V was clipped by 4 bases and J by 5 bases, with 9 bases between them. CDR3 length: 12 amino acids. The chain's CDR3 is CASSSQGHEQYF. Here the CDR3 DNA reads TGTGCCAGCAGTTCACAGGGCCACGAGCAGTACTTC.

V gene TRBV4-1 combines with J gene TRBJ2-7; 9 positions match TRBD2. The germline gives CDR1 MGHRA, CDR2 YSYEKL. V lost 4 bases to trimming and J lost 6 bases; unmatched junction nucleotides: 10. This CDR3 has 15 amino acids. The CDR3 DNA sequence: TGCGCCAGCAGCCGAGTTCCGGGACTAGCCGCCGAGCAGTACTTC. Its translation is CASSRVPGLAAEQYF.

The rearrangement links TRBV4-1 to TRBJ2-7; 7 nucleotides match TRBD2. Germline CDR1 and CDR2: MGHRA and YSYEKL. The CDR3 has 17 amino acids. The junction had 11 bases not matched to a gene; V was cut back by 1 base and J by 2 bases. The CDR3, as DNA: TGCGCCAGCAGCCAAGCTATCCCTCTAGCGGCACCCTACGAGCAGTACTTC. This sequence encodes CASSQAIPLAAPYEQYF.

V is TRBV5-1 and J is TRBJ2-3; D unresolved. Germline V lookup: CDR1 SGHRS, CDR2 YFSETQ. The ends were cut back, 0 bases at V and 0 bases at J, with 5 bases in the middle. This CDR3 is 14 amino acids long. The CDR3 coding sequence is TGCGCCAGCAGCTTGGTTCCCAGCACAGATACGCAGTATTTT. As protein: CASSLVPSTDTQYF.

The V call is TRBV9, the J call TRBJ1-1; unclear D gene. The CDR3 sequence is 14 residues long. The germline CDR1 and CDR2 sequences are SGDLS and YYNGEE. The germline V and J ends were trimmed by 4 bases and 4 bases, with 14 bases remaining between them. DNA of the CDR3: TGTGCCAGCAGCCGATGGGAGCCGTCCACTGAAGCTTTCTTT. As protein: CASSRWEPSTEAFF.

The chain joins TRBV28 to TRBJ2-1; D is unclear. V was cut by 3 bases and J by 5 bases, with 26 bases left in between. The CDR3 sequence is 19 residues long. In germline, CDR1 is MDHEN, CDR2 SYDVKM. The CDR3 is CASSFLELQATPVNNEQFF. As DNA, the CDR3 is TGTGCCAGCAGTTTTCTGGAACTCCAGGCGACGCCCGTAAACAATGAGCAGTTCTTC.

For the CDR3, the DNA is TGCGCCAGCAGCCAGGCGAGTGGGCAGGCGACCTACGAGCAGTACTTC. It encodes CASSQASGQATYEQYF. The chain couples TRBV4-1 to TRBJ2-7; D uncertain. The V and J ends lost 3 bases and 2 bases respectively, with 17 bases between them. The CDR3 sequence is 16 residues long. Germline lookup yields CDR1 MGHRA and CDR2 YSYEKL.

The chain combines TRBV7-8 with TRBJ2-2; TRBD1 might be the D (5 bases). Trimming shortened V by 2 bases and J by 1 base, and 8 bases separated the two germline ends. CDR3 size: 15 residues. The germline gives CDR1 SGHVS, CDR2 FQNEAQ. The CDR3 nucleotides are TGTGCCAGCAGCTTAATGCAGGGGAACACCGGGGAGCTGTTTTTT. Protein sequence: CASSLMQGNTGELFF.

The chain links TRBV18 to TRBJ2-7; tentatively, D is TRBD2 (6 bases). V shed 1 base and J shed 6 bases, with 16 bases lying between them. The CDR3 contains 15 residues. Looked up from germline, CDR1 is KGHSH and CDR2 is LQKENI. CDR3 residues: CASSPREREISEQYF. DNA of the CDR3: TGTGCCAGCTCACCACGAGAACGGGAGATCTCCGAGCAGTACTTC. Full variable domain (remainder filled in from reference TRBV18 and TRBJ2-7): NAGVMQNPRHLVRRRGQEARLRCSPMKGHSHVYWYRQLPEEGLKFMVYLQKENIIDESGMPKERFSAEFPKEGPSILRIQQVVRGDSAAYFCASSPREREISEQYFGPGTRLTVT.

The chain has TRBV28 and TRBJ1-1; perhaps TRBD1 as D (6 bases). The V and J ends lost 5 bases and 0 bases respectively, with 13 bases between them. This CDR3 comprises 15 residues. Germline V lookup: CDR1 MDHEN, CDR2 SYDVKM. The CDR3 DNA reads as TGTGCCAGCAGTCTGGACGGGACATTGAACACTGAAGCTTTCTTT. Amino acid sequence: CASSLDGTLNTEAFF.

This chain links TRBV11-3 with TRBJ2-1; 14 bases fit TRBD2. Germline loops: CDR1 SGHNT, CDR2 YENEEA. Losses at the gene ends were 3 bases for V and 5 bases for J; bases not matched to a gene: 6. CDR3 length equals 17 residues. CDR3 coding DNA: TGTGCCAGCAGCTTCACCACGGGACTAGCGGGAGACAATGAGCAGTTCTTC. Its protein product is CASSFTTGLAGDNEQFF.

This chain connects TRBV5-1 to TRBJ2-1; TRBD2 agrees at 8 bases. The junction had 10 bases not matched to a gene; V was cut back by 6 bases and J by 8 bases. This CDR3 region has 14 residues. Germline V gives CDR1 SGHRS, CDR2 YFSETQ. This CDR3 is CASTASGRGDEQFF. In DNA form, the CDR3 reads TGCGCCAGCACCGCGAGCGGGAGAGGCGATGAGCAGTTCTTC.

The chain employs TRBV29-1 and TRBJ2-7, with TRBD1 matching 11 bases. Trimming took 6 bases from V and 3 from J; bases not matched to a gene: 16. CDR1 is SQVTM and CDR2 is ANQGSEA in the germline V gene. The CDR3 has 17 residues. In nucleotides, the CDR3 is TGCAGCGTGGAACTGCCGGGACAGGGGGGTCTGGTCTACGAGCAGTACTTC. It specifies CSVELPGQGGLVYEQYF.